The 3 T cell receptor beta chains below were found in one sample sequenced in a study of shared clonotypes between healthy human individuals. Method: immunoSEQ multiplex PCR; TCRdb's copy keeps in-frame clones and lacks some. Of approximately 1,500,000 clones detected, around 97% appear once; the ten largest clones hold roughly 1.2%. Specimen: naive CD4+ T cells sorted from blood. The sample's subset: CD45RA+ positively selected. These receptors originate from a man under 40 in good health.

V gene TRBV5-4 combines with J gene TRBJ2-1; 14 bases agree with TRBD2. The junction had 2 bases not matched to a gene; V was cut back by 3 bases and J by 0 bases. There are 17 residues in the CDR3. The germline CDR1 and CDR2 sequences are SGHNT and YYREEE (reference sequence). The CDR3 loop is CASSWGTSGSSYNEQFF. In DNA form, the CDR3 reads TGTGCCAGCAGCTGGGGGACTAGCGGGAGCTCCTACAATGAGCAGTTCTTC.

The chain carries TRBV6-5 and TRBJ2-1, with TRBD1 as a possible D gene (5 bases). The germline CDR1 and CDR2 sequences are MNHEY and SVGAGI. This CDR3 is built from 13 residues. V shed 6 bases and J shed 10 bases, with 16 bases lying between them. DNA for the CDR3: TGTGCCAGCAGCCCAAGACAGAAAAGGGAGCAGTTCTTC. It translates to CASSPRQKREQFF.

The V gene is TRBV14, the J gene TRBJ2-7; TRBD1 matches at 12 bases. This CDR3 has 17 amino acids. The J segment lost 2 bases and the V segment lost 0 bases, leaving 5 bases of the junction unmatched. Looked up from germline, CDR1 is SGHDN and CDR2 is FVKESK. The CDR3 here is CASSQDRGTGGPYEQYF. The CDR3 DNA follows: TGTGCCAGCAGCCAAGATCGGGGGACAGGGGGCCCCTACGAGCAGTACTTC.